This is a list of T cell receptor beta chains from one sample in a study of graft-versus-host responses after intestinal transplantation. TCRdb's copy holds only in-frame clones and misses some; the assay was immunoSEQ multiplex PCR. The repertoire has over 100,000 clones, over 85% of them found once; the top ten carry roughly 0.23%. For these receptors, no antigen is known. The material sequenced was unstimulated CD4+ T cells sorted from spleen or lymph node cells, taken before transplant. The origin of the receptors is a human donor who was the organ donor for an intestinal transplant. The CDR3 runs from the conserved cysteine through the conserved F or W. Fields, in order: clone size, J gene, V gene, D gene, CDR3 DNA, CDR3 protein. A D gene is named only where the DNA matches it firmly. Part of the rows lack a size; the others show once, few, many or a class for expanded clones.

>once|TRBJ2-1|TRBV21-1|.
TGTGCCGTGACTAGCGGGAGTGCCTCCAATGAGCAGTTCTTC
CAVTSGSASNEQFF
>.|TRBJ1-2|TRBV5-8|.
TGTGCCAGCAGCTTGCGTTGGGGGGGTGGAAACTATGGCTACACCTTC
CASSLRWGGGNYGYTF
>few|TRBJ2-7|TRBV4-3|TRBD1
TGCGCCAGCAGCCAACATGGGACAGGGGGGCAGTACTTC
CASSQHGTGGQYF
>.|TRBJ2-3|TRBV9|.
TGTGCCAGCAGCGTAGAATACTACACAGATACGCAGTATTTT
CASSVEYYTDTQYF
>.|TRBJ2-7|TRBV29-1|TRBD2
TGCAGCGTGCTTGGGACTAGCGGGACCTACGAGCAGTACTTC
CSVLGTSGTYEQYF
>.|TRBJ2-5|TRBV7-2|.
TGTGCCAGCAGCTTACAGGGGAAAGAGACCCAGTACTTC
CASSLQGKETQYF
>.|TRBJ2-3|TRBV7-2|TRBD2
TGTGCCAGCAGCTTAGGCCCTAGCGGGGGGGATACGCAGTATTTT
CASSLGPSGGDTQYF
>.|TRBJ1-2|TRBV2|.
TGTGCCAGCAGGACTCTCGGCACGGACGGCTACACCTTC
CASRTLGTDGYTF
>.|TRBJ2-7|TRBV28|TRBD1
TGTGCCAGCAGTTTTCCCGGACAGGCCTACGAGCAGTACTTC
CASSFPGQAYEQYF
>once|TRBJ1-1|TRBV7-9|TRBD1
TGTGCCAGCAGCTTAGGGACAGGGTTGAACACTGAAGCTTTCTTT
CASSLGTGLNTEAFF
>.|TRBJ1-1|TRBV30|.
TGTGCCTGCCAAGGGGACACTGAAGCTTTCTTT
CACQGDTEAFF
>.|TRBJ2-7|TRBV9|TRBD2
TGTGCCAGCAGCGCAACAGCGGGAGGACGCGAGCAGTACTTC
CASSATAGGREQYF
>.|TRBJ2-1|TRBV12-2|.
TGTGCAAGTTGGAGGACTAGCGGGAGCAATGAGCAGTTCTTC
CASWRTSGSNEQFF
>.|TRBJ2-3|TRBV7-2|.
TGTGCCAGCAGCCTCGGGTGGCCAGGGATGGGTACGCAGTATTTT
CASSLGWPGMGTQYF
>.|TRBJ2-1|TRBV27|TRBD2
TGTGCCAGCAGTTCTCTAGCGGTAAATGAGCAGTTCTTC
CASSSLAVNEQFF
>.|TRBJ2-3|TRBV7-2|.
TGTGCCAGCAGCTTAGCATCCAGCGCTGTTGTTACGCAGTATTTT
CASSLASSAVVTQYF
>once|TRBJ2-3|TRBV11-2|.
TGTGCCAGCAGCTTGGGGGCGCTAAGTACGCAGTATTTT
CASSLGALSTQYF
>.|TRBJ2-1|TRBV9|TRBD1
TGTGCCAGCAGCGTGACAGGGGGCTACAATGAGCAGTTCTTC
CASSVTGGYNEQFF
>.|TRBJ2-2|TRBV27|.
TGTGCCAGCAGGTGGCCCCTTAGAGACACCGGGGAGCTGTTTTTT
CASRWPLRDTGELFF
>.|TRBJ2-1|TRBV10-2|.
TGCGCCAGCAGTGAGTCGAAACGGAATGAGCAGTTCTTC
CASSESKRNEQFF
>.|TRBJ2-7|TRBV7-8|.
TGTGCCAGCAGCAGTCGGGGGGCCGGGGAGCAGTACTTC
CASSSRGAGEQYF
>.|TRBJ2-7|TRBV28|.
TGTGCCAGCAGTCTACCGGGACCCGTCTACGAGCAGTACTTC
CASSLPGPVYEQYF
>.|TRBJ2-2|TRBV15|TRBD2
TGTGCCACCACAGGGAGGGCAAACACCGGGGAGCTGTTTTTT
CATTGRANTGELFF
>.|TRBJ2-5|TRBV6-1|TRBD1
TGTGCCAGCAGTGTCCAAGACAGGGGGGTCGGGACCCAGTACTTC
CASSVQDRGVGTQYF
>.|TRBJ1-6|TRBV11-2|.
TGTGCCAGCAGCCGCCCCGATCACGGAGTTTCACCCCTCCACTTT
CASSRPDHGVSPLHF
>.|TRBJ2-3|TRBV19|.
TGTGCCACGAAGTATTCACGGGATTCAAATACGCAGTATTTT
CATKYSRDSNTQYF
>once|TRBJ2-7|TRBV27|.
TGTGCCAGCAGTCGGGGGTTCTCCTACGAGCAGTACTTC
CASSRGFSYEQYF
>.|TRBJ1-2|TRBV21-1|.
TGTGCCAGCAGCAAAGCGGGCACGCTTCATGGCTACACCTTC
CASSKAGTLHGYTF
>.|TRBJ2-1|TRBV7-9|.
TGTGCCAGCAGCCGTACATTGCCCTCCTACAATGAGCAGTTCTTC
CASSRTLPSYNEQFF
>once|TRBJ2-3|TRBV27|.
TGTGCCAGCAGTTTGTCTTTATCGGTTTTTGGAGCGGTTAATACGCAGTATTTT
CASSLSLSVFGAVNTQYF
>.|TRBJ2-5|TRBV2|TRBD2
TGTGCCAGCAGTGTTCTAGCGGGAGTAGGAGAGACCCAGTACTTC
CASSVLAGVGETQYF
>.|TRBJ2-1|TRBV5-1|.
TGCGCCAGCAGCTTGGCCCCCCACGATGAGCAGTTCTTC
CASSLAPHDEQFF
>once|TRBJ2-1|TRBV7-2|.
TGTGCCAGCAGCCCGGTGCAGGGGCAAAACAATGAGCAGTTCTTC
CASSPVQGQNNEQFF
>.|TRBJ1-6|TRBV5-1|.
TGCGCCAGCAGGCACGGTTTTAAAGATTCACCCCTCCACTTT
CASRHGFKDSPLHF
>.|TRBJ1-1|TRBV6-5|.
TGTGCCAGCAGTTTCCCGGGACATGTAGCTTTCTTT
CASSFPGHVAFF
>few|TRBJ1-1|TRBV2|.
TGTGCCAGCAGTGTGGACTTGAACACTGAAGCTTTCTTT
CASSVDLNTEAFF
>once|TRBJ2-7|TRBV7-8|TRBD2
TGTGCCAGCAGCCCGACTAGCGGCTCCTACGAGCAGTACTTC
CASSPTSGSYEQYF
>.|TRBJ1-2|TRBV4-2|.
TGTGCCAGCAGCCAAGATGGGCGGATCAGCTATGGCTACACCTTC
CASSQDGRISYGYTF